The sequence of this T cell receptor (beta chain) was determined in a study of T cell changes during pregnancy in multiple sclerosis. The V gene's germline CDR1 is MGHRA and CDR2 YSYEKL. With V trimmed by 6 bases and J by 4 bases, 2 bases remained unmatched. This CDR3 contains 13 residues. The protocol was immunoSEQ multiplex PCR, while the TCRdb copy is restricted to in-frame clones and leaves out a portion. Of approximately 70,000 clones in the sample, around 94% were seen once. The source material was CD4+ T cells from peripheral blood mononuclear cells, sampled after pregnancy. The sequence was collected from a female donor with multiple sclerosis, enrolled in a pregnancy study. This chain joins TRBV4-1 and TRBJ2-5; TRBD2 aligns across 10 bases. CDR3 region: CASSLAGVETQYF. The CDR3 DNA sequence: TGCGCCAGCAGTCTAGCGGGAGTAGAGACCCAGTACTTC.